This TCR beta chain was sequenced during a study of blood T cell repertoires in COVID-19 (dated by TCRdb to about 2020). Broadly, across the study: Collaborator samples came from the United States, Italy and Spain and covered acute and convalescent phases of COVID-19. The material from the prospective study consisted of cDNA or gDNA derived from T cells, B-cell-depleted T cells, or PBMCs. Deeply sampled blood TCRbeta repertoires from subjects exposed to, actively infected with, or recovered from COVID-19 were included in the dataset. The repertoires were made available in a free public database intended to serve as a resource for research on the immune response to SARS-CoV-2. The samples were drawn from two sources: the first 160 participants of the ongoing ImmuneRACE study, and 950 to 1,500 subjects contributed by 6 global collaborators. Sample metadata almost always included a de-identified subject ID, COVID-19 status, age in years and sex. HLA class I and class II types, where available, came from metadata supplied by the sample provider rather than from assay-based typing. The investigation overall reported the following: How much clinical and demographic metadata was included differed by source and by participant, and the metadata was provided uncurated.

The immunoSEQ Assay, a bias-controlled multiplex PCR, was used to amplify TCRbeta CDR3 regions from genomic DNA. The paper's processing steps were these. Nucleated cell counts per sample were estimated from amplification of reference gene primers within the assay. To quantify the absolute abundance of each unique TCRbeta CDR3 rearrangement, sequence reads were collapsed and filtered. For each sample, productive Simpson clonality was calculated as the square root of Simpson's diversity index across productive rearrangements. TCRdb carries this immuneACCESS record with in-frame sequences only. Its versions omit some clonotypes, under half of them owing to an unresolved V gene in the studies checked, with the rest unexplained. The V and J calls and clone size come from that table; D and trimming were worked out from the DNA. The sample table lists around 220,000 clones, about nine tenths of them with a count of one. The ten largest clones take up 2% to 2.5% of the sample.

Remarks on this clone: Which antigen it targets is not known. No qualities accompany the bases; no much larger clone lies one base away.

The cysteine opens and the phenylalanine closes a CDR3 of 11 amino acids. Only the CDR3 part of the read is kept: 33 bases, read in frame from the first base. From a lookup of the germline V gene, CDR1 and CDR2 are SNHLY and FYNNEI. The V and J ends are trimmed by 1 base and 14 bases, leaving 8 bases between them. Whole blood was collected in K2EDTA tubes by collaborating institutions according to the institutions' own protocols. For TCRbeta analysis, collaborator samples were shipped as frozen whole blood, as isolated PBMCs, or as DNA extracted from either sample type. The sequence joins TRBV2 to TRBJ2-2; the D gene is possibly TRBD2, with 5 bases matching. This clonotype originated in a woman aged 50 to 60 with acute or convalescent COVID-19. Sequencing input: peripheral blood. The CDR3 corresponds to CASSEVGILFF. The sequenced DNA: TGTGCCAGCAGTGAAGTCGGGATCCTGTTTTTT.